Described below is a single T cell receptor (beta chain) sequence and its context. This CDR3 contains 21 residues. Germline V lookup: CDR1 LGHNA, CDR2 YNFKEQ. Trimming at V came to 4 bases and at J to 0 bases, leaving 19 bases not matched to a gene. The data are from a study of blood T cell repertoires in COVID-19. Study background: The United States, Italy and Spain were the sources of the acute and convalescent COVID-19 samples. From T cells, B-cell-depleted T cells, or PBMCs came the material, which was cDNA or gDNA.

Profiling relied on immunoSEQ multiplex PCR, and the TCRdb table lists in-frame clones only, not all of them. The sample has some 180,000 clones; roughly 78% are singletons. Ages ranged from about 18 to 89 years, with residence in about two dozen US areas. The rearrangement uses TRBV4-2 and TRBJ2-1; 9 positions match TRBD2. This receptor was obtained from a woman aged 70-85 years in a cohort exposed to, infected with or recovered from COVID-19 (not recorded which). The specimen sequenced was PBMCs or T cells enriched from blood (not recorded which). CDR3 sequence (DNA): TGTGCCAGCAGCCCCCAGGGCCTCCTAGCGGGGTCGTCCAGCTCCTACAATGAGCAGTTCTTC. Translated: CASSPQGLLAGSSSSYNEQFF.